This T cell receptor beta chain originates from a study of T cells in Graves' hyperthyroidism and ophthalmopathy. Findings and limits, study-wide: Most thyroid clonotypes that were expanded above 0.001 also turned up in blood.

Patients affected by ophthalmopathy presented a Clinical Activity Score of at least 3, a NOSPECS grade of at least 4, and disease duration below 3 months. Those patients with uncontrolled infection, other autoimmune disease, pregnancy or lactation were excluded. This clonotype was found a few times. The antigen is unknown. The CDR3 contains 17 residues. Trimming removed 2 bases from V and 3 bases from J; junction bases left unmatched: 13. Per germline, CDR1 SGHAT and CDR2 FQNNGV. Researchers amplified the TCR beta CDR3 regions from RNA transcripts. Carried out on the TCR CDR3, a first-round RT-PCR used the HTBI primer set. One entry per CDR3 protein results from TCRdb running MiXCR on the multiplex PCR reads. The sample lists about 530,000 distinct CDR3 sequences, approximately 17% occurring once.

The sequencing sample was made of blood. The chain joins TRBV11-2 to TRBJ2-7; 7 bases agree with TRBD1. This clonotype was sampled from a woman aged 18-29 years with Graves' ophthalmopathy. The CDR3 DNA reads as TGTGCCAGCAGCTTACAAACCCTTCGGGACAGCTACTACGAGCAGTACTTC. Translating it yields CASSLQTLRDSYYEQYF.